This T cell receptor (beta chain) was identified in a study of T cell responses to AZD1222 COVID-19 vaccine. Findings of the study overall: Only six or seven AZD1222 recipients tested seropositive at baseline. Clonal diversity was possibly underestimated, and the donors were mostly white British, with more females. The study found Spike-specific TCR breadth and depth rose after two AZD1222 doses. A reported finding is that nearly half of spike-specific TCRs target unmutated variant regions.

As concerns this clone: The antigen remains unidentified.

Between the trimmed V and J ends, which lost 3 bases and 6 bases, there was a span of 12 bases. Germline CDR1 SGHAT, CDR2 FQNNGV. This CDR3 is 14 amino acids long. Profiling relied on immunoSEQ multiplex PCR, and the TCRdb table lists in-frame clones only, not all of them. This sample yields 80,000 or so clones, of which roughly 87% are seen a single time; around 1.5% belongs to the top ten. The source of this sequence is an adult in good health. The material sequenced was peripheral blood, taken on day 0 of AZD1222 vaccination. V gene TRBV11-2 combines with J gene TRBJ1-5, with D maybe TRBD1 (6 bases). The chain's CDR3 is CASSFSGDGQPQHF. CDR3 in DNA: TGTGCCAGCAGCTTTTCAGGGGACGGTCAGCCCCAGCATTTT. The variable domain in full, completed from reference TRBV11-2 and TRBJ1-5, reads EAGVAQSPRYKIIEKRQSVAFWCNPISGHATLYWYQQILGQGPKLLIQFQNNGVVDDSQLPKDRFSAERLKGVDSTLKIQPAKLEDSAVYLCASSFSGDGQPQHFGDGTRLSIL.